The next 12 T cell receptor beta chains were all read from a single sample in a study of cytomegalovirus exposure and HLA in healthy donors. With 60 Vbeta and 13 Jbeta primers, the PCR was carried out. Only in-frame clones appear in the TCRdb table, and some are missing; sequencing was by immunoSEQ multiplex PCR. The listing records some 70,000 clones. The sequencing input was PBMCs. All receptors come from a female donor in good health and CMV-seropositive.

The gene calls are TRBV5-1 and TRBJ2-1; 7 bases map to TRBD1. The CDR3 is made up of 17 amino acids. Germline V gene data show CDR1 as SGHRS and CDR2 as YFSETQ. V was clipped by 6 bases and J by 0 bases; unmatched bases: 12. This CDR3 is CASTRAAQGVSYNEQFF. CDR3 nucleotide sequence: TGCGCCAGCACCCGGGCCGCCCAGGGGGTCTCCTACAATGAGCAGTTCTTC.

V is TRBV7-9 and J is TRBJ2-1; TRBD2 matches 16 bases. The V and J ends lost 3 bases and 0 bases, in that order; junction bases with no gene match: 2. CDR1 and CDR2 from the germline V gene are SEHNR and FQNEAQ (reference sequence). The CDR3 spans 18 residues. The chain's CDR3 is CASSLGLAGGASYNEQFF. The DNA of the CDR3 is TGTGCCAGCAGCTTGGGACTAGCGGGAGGGGCCTCCTACAATGAGCAGTTCTTC.

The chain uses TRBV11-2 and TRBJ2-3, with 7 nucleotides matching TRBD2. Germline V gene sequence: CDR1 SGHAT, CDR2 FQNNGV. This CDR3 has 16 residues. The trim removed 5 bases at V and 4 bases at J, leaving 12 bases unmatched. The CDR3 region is CASSLLRAGVSDTQYF. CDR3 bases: TGTGCCAGCAGCCTCCTCCGTGCGGGGGTCTCAGATACGCAGTATTTT.

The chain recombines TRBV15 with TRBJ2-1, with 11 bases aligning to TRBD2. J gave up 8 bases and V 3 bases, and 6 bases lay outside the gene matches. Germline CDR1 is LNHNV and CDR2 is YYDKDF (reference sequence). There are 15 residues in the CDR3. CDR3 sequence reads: CATSSDSGRADEQFF. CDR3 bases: TGTGCCACCAGCAGCGATAGCGGGAGGGCGGATGAGCAGTTCTTC. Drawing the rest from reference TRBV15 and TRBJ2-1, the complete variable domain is DAMVIQNPRYQVTQFGKPVTLSCSQTLNHNVMYWYQQKSSQAPKLLFHYYDKDFNNEADTPDNFQSRRPNTSFCFLDIRSPGLGDTAMYLCATSSDSGRADEQFFGPGTRLTVL.

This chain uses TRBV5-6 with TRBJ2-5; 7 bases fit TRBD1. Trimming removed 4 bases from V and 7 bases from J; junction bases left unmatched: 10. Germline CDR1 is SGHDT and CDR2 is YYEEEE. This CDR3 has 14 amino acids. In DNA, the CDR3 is TGTGCCAGCAGCCGACAGGGCAGCCGCTGGACCCAGTACTTC. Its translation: CASSRQGSRWTQYF.

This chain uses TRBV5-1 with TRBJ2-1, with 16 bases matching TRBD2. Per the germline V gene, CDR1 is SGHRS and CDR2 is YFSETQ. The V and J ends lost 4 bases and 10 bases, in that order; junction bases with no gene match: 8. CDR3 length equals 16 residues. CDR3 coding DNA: TGCGCCAGCAGCCCGGGACTAGCGGGAGGGCCTGAAGAGCAGTTCTTC. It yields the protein CASSPGLAGGPEEQFF.

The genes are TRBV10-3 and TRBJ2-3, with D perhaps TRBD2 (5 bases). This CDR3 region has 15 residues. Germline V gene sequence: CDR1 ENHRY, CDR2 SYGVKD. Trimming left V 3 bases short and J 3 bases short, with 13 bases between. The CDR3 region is CAISDPLARTDTQYF. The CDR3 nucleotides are TGTGCCATCAGTGATCCGCTAGCTAGGACAGATACGCAGTATTTT.

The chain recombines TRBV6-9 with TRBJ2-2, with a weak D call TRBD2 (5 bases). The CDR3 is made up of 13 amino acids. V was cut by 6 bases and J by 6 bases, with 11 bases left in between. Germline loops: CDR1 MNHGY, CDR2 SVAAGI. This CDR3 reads CASSPSFPGELFF. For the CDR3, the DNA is TGTGCCAGCAGCCCTAGCTTCCCCGGGGAGCTGTTTTTT.

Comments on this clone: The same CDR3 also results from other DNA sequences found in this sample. CDR3 DNA sequence: TGCGCCAGCAGCTTGGGAGTTGGGCTCGAGCAGTACTTC. This codes for CASSLGVGLEQYF. The chain has TRBV5-1 and TRBJ2-7, with unresolved D. Between the trimmed V and J ends, which lost 0 bases and 6 bases, there was a span of 10 bases. CDR1 SGHRS and CDR2 YFSETQ come from the germline V gene. This CDR3 has 13 residues.

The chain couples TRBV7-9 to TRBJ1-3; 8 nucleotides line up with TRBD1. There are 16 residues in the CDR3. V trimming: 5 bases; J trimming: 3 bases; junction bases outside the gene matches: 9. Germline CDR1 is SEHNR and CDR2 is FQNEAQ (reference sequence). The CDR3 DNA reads TGTGCCAGCAGCCACGTCGGACAGGGCCTTGGAAACACCATATATTTT. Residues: CASSHVGQGLGNTIYF.

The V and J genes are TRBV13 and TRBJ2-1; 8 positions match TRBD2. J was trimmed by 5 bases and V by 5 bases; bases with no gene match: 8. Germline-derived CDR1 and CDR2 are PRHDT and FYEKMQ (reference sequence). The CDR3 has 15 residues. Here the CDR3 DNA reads TGTGCCAGCAGCGGAGGACTAGCCAGAAACAATGAGCAGTTCTTC. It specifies CASSGGLARNNEQFF.

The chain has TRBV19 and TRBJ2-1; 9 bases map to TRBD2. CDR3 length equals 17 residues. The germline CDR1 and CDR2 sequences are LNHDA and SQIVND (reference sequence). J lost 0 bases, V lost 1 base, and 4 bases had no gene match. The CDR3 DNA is TGTGCCAGTAGTATAGGGGCGGGGGGGAGCTCCTACAATGAGCAGTTCTTC. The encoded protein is CASSIGAGGSSYNEQFF.